A selection of T cell receptor beta chains follows, all from one sample in a study of T-cell reconstitution after alpha-beta-depleted transplantation in children. TCRdb reprocessed the PCR reads via MiXCR and lists one record per CDR3 protein. The data show 500,000 or so distinct CDR3 sequences, with roughly an eighth seen just once and around 13% held by the top ten. Sample: PBMCs, mostly from graft donor cells, taken 180 days after TCRalphabeta/CD19-depleted stem cell transplant. The receptors stem from a female patient aged 2-9 years who had a stem cell transplant for aplastic anemia, so the T cells may come from the graft donor. CDR3s include the opening cysteine and the closing phenylalanine or tryptophan.

length	V	CDR3
13	TRBV12-3/TRBV12-4	CASSWGRRDEQYF
16	TRBV7-9	CASSRTGTGMNTEAFF
16	TRBV7-9	CASSKEIPVDNYGYTF
16	TRBV5-6	CASSRRMGGPTGELFF
12	TRBV20-1	CSARDHRVAQYF
13	TRBV20-1	CSAFDRKNTEAFF
13	TRBV12-3/TRBV12-4	CASRLSGANVLTF
14	TRBV5-1	CASSLLAGSNEQFF
18	TRBV18	CASSPRIPTGGENTEAFF
18	TRBV11-2	CASGPHPGPLVRSDEQFF
14	TRBV12-3/TRBV12-4	CASALQGLYTEAFF
19	TRBV28	CASPPSGSGSLYSTDTQYF
16	TRBV20-1	CSARVVSGRATGELFF
17	TRBV29-1	CSVEVRGVGGLRSIQYF
14	TRBV7-9	CALPPTGLNTEAFF
18	TRBV12-3/TRBV12-4	CASSLAYRGPRTDTEAFF
15	TRBV9	CASSPRHAREETQYF
20	TRBV21-1	CASSKRGMGGIVLAKNIQYF
12	TRBV28	CASKVYNREAFF
15	TRBV7-7	CASSLGTPSGETQYF
12	TRBV28	CASRPGAYEQYF
17	TRBV11-3	CASSLGQREKEDGELFF
13	TRBV29-1	CSGGSSNTGELFF
13	TRBV6-5	CASSYSGLGELFF
15	TRBV7-9	CASSLEVGTPNEQFF
17	TRBV4-3	CASSHGSGRAWEDTQYF
17	TRBV27	CASSLSKTSGRGYEQFF
13	TRBV28	CASTLGEGETQYF
14	TRBV4-3	CASSSLAGGRTQYF
14	TRBV3-1	CASSRQSGVGELFF
13	TRBV3-1	CASSQMTDQPQHF
15	TRBV6-1	CASKGDSSGANVLTF
15	TRBV20-1	CSARDLALAAQPQHF
16	TRBV6-1	CASSDDRTAPDQPQHF
15	TRBV20-1	CSARGGSGGPNEQFF
16	TRBV9	CASSAARDRGTDTQYF